This T cell receptor beta chain was documented in a study of OX40 agonist ivuxolimab in advanced cancers. Overall study context: Averaging about 60 years in age, with a range of roughly 20 to 80, the cohort was approximately 83% male. Overall study results and limits: Clonal expansion from baseline to week 6 occurred in both CD4+ and CD8+ T cells.

Here immunoSEQ multiplex PCR was the method, and the copy in TCRdb shows in-frame clones only, minus some. This table has about 68,000 clones, approximately 83% appearing once. The V gene lost 1 base and the J gene lost 7 bases, with 8 bases spanning the gap. This CDR3 is 11 amino acids long. Per germline, CDR1 GTSNPN and CDR2 SVGIG (reference sequence). On this clone: What it binds is not known.

The source was CD4+ or CD8+ T cells sorted from blood, collected in a trial of the OX40 agonist ivuxolimab. This receptor was identified in an adult with an advanced solid tumor such as melanoma, head and neck, liver or kidney cancer. This sequence joins TRBV30 and TRBJ2-7; D is perhaps TRBD1 (5 bases). The CDR3 DNA is TGTGCCTGGAGTGGTCCAGGGGAGCAGTACTTC. Translating it yields CAWSGPGEQYF.